Sequencing of this T cell receptor (beta chain) was carried out in a study of post-analysis software for immune sequencing data. About the study: Disease trajectories encompassed relapsing-remitting, secondary progressive and progressive-relapsing multiple sclerosis.

Overall study findings and caveats: Patients showed TRBV5-6, TRBV5-1 and TRBV20-1 among 4 or 5 TRBV segments more frequent than in controls.

Prepared TCR beta cDNA libraries contained unique molecular identifiers. TCRdb fed the PCR reads into MiXCR, producing one record per CDR3 protein. The sample yields roughly 570,000 distinct CDR3 sequences, 30% to 40% seen once. This clonotype turned up a few times. Its antigen is as yet unknown. The V end lost 6 bases, the J end lost 2 bases, and 17 bases lay between the germline ends. Germline V gene data show CDR1 as SGHVS and CDR2 as FNYEAQ. The CDR3 runs to 17 residues. This rearrangement joins TRBV7-6 to TRBJ2-6; D is perhaps TRBD2 (6 bases). The sequenced sample consisted of blood. The sequence was obtained from a girl aged 2-17 years with multiple sclerosis. CDR3 nucleotide sequence: TGTGCCAGCAGTTCAAGAACCCGGAGGGCTGGGGCCAACGTCCTGACTTTC. Protein sequence: CASSSRTRRAGANVLTF.